What follows are 30 T cell receptor beta chains derived from one specimen sequenced in a study of T cells in Graves' hyperthyroidism and ophthalmopathy. Regions amplified from RNA transcripts were the TCR beta CDR3 regions. First-round RT-PCR targeting the TCR CDR3 was performed with the HTBI primer set. TCRdb analysed the multiplex PCR reads with MiXCR anew, one entry per CDR3 protein. Among approximately 590,000 distinct CDR3 sequences listed, more than 15% were seen once. Source material: blood. The receptor set was obtained from a woman between 25 and 40 years old with Graves' hyperthyroidism.

This clonotype was counted ten times or more. The V call is TRBV4-2, the J call TRBJ1-1; 7 bases align to TRBD1. The CDR3 loop spans 12 amino acids. J was trimmed by 8 bases and V by 5 bases; bases with no gene match: 5. Germline lookup yields CDR1 LGHNA and CDR2 YNFKEQ. CDR3 DNA: TGTGCCAGCAGCTCTGAGGGGGCGGAAGCTTTCTTT. Amino acid sequence: CASSSEGAEAFF.

This clonotype has ten or more counts. V is TRBV11-2 and J is TRBJ2-5; tentatively, D is TRBD1 (5 bases). CDR1 SGHAT and CDR2 FQNNGV come from the germline V gene. The V and J ends lost 1 base and 2 bases respectively, with 11 bases between them. The CDR3 runs 15 residues. The CDR3 sequence: CASSLATDSQETQYF. The CDR3 DNA reads as TGTGCCAGCAGCTTAGCGACAGATTCTCAAGAGACCCAGTACTTC.

This clonotype was seen at least ten times. CDR3 residues: CSLSRDEYQETQYF. The CDR3 DNA sequence: TGCAGTTTATCCCGGGACGAATACCAAGAGACCCAGTACTTC. The chain employs TRBV20-1 and TRBJ2-5; D is possibly TRBD1 or TRBD2 (5 bases each). This CDR3 region has 14 residues. V lost 8 bases and J 0 bases, leaving 16 bases between the germline ends. Germline CDR1 and CDR2: DFQATT and SNEGSKA (reference sequence).

The V gene is TRBV7-2, the J gene TRBJ1-5; the D gene is possibly TRBD1 (5 bases). V was clipped by 1 base and J by 4 bases, with 11 bases between them. This CDR3 has 15 residues. Germline values: CDR1 SGHTA, CDR2 FQGNSA. The DNA of the CDR3 is TGTGCCAGCAGCTTAGTTCAGGGTTGGAATCAGCCCCAGCATTTT. Its translation: CASSLVQGWNQPQHF.

The CDR3 here is CSVEDWRLALYDTQYF. The CDR3 coding sequence is TGCAGCGTTGAAGATTGGAGACTAGCTCTGTACGATACGCAGTATTTT. The gene calls are TRBV29-1 and TRBJ2-3, with 7 bases fitting TRBD2. The CDR3 length is 16 residues. The V and J ends lost 0 bases and 6 bases, in that order; junction bases with no gene match: 12. The V gene's germline CDR1 is SQVTM and CDR2 ANQGSEA.

This clonotype was found a few times. This chain uses TRBV3-1 with TRBJ2-1; tentative D call: TRBD1 (6 bases). CDR1 LGHDT and CDR2 YNNKEL come from the germline V gene (reference sequence). V was cut by 5 bases and J by 4 bases, with 15 bases left in between. This CDR3 has 15 residues. The CDR3: CASSTRDKFYNEQFF. The CDR3 coding sequence is TGTGCCAGCAGCACCCGGGACAAATTTTACAATGAGCAGTTCTTC.

The chain has TRBV6-1 and TRBJ2-1; 10 bases fit TRBD2. Germline lookup yields CDR1 MNHNS and CDR2 SASEGT. The CDR3 spans 14 residues. J lost 6 bases, V lost 8 bases, and 7 bases had no gene match. The CDR3 reads CASLSLAGINEQFF. The CDR3 region has the DNA TGTGCCAGCCTTTCACTAGCGGGAATCAATGAGCAGTTCTTC.

The chain uses TRBV25-1 and TRBJ2-3, with D uncertain. The CDR3 totals 13 residues. Per germline, CDR1 MGHDK and CDR2 SYGVNS. The V end was cut by 0 bases, the J end by 3 bases, with 4 bases between. In nucleotides, the CDR3 is TGTGCCAGCAGTGAATATAGAACAGATACGCAGTATTTT. Amino acid sequence: CASSEYRTDTQYF.

V and J are TRBV27 and TRBJ1-2; TRBD1 matches at 7 bases. CDR1 MNHEY and CDR2 SMNVEV come from the germline V gene (reference sequence). V was clipped by 6 bases and J by 3 bases; unmatched bases: 10. The CDR3 runs 15 residues. The DNA for the CDR3 is TGTGCCAGCAGAAATGACGACAGGGAGGACTATGGCTACACCTTC. It yields the protein CASRNDDREDYGYTF.

In this sample, this clonotype turned up many times. The genes are TRBV7-2 and TRBJ1-2; D possibly corresponds to TRBD1 (6 bases). Germline V gives CDR1 SGHTA, CDR2 FQGNSA. CDR3 length equals 13 residues. With 6 bases removed from V and 7 bases from J, the gap between germline ends came to 15 bases. For the CDR3, the DNA is TGTGCCAGCAGGGCGGACAGCAAATTTGGCTACACCTTC. Translating it yields CASRADSKFGYTF. The entire variable domain, with the rest obtained from reference TRBV7-2 and TRBJ1-2, is as follows: GAGVSQSPSNKVTEKGKDVELRCDPISGHTALYWYRQSLGQGLEFLIYFQGNSAPDKSGLPSDRFSAERTGGSVSTLTIQRTQQEDSAVYLCASRADSKFGYTFGSGTRLTVV.

The chain carries TRBV7-9 and TRBJ2-1; 12 nucleotides align to TRBD2. The CDR3 totals 15 residues. Germline V gives CDR1 SEHNR, CDR2 FQNEAQ (reference sequence). V was clipped by 5 bases and J by 6 bases; unmatched bases: 5. DNA for the CDR3: TGTGCCAGCAGCACGAGACTAGCGGGAGTCAATGAGCAGTTCTTC. It specifies CASSTRLAGVNEQFF.

This clonotype was observed many times. This chain links TRBV7-9 with TRBJ2-1, with 8 nucleotides matching TRBD2. The CDR3 is 17 amino acids. Germline trimming cut 3 bases from V and 0 bases from J; bases unmatched to any gene: 7. Looked up from germline, CDR1 is SEHNR and CDR2 is FQNEAQ (reference sequence). CDR3 loop: CASSFHRREGSYNEQFF. The CDR3 DNA follows: TGTGCCAGCAGCTTCCACCGACGGGAGGGCTCCTACAATGAGCAGTTCTTC. Variable domain in full (rest from reference TRBV7-9 and TRBJ2-1): DTGVSQNPRHKITKRGQNVTFRCDPISEHNRLYWYRQTLGQGPEFLTYFQNEAQLEKSRLLSDRFSAERPKGSFSTLEIQRTEQGDSAMYLCASSFHRREGSYNEQFFGPGTRLTVL.

This clonotype was counted between two and nine times. The chain recombines TRBV7-9 with TRBJ2-3; a possible D gene is TRBD2 (5 bases). Germline lookup yields CDR1 SEHNR and CDR2 FQNEAQ (reference sequence). The CDR3 is made up of 16 amino acids. The V end lost 5 bases, the J end lost 1 base, and 16 bases lay between the germline ends. The CDR3, as DNA: TGTGCCAGCAGCCCCTCGGGGATGCTGGGCACAGATACGCAGTATTTT. Encoded protein: CASSPSGMLGTDTQYF.

This clonotype was seen a handful of times. The gene calls are TRBV4-1 and TRBJ1-3, with D possibly TRBD1 on 5 matching bases. In germline, CDR1 is MGHRA, CDR2 YSYEKL. The CDR3 is 15 amino acids. Trimming left V 0 bases short and J 0 bases short, with 6 bases between. The CDR3 region has the DNA TGCGCCAGCAGCCAAGACAGGGACTCTGGAAACACCATATATTTT. This codes for CASSQDRDSGNTIYF.

This clonotype was picked up many times. The chain has TRBV18 and TRBJ2-3; 9 bases line up with TRBD1. After removal of 3 bases from V and 4 bases from J, the junction contained 5 bases not matched to a gene. The CDR3 runs to 15 residues. Per the germline V gene, CDR1 is KGHSH and CDR2 is LQKENI. The CDR3 loop is CASSPGQGSSDTQYF. The CDR3 coding sequence is TGTGCCAGCTCACCGGGACAGGGATCATCAGATACGCAGTATTTT.

The sample holds one count of this clonotype. This clone may be a read error of a much larger clone one base away. The V call is TRBV11-1, the J call TRBJ2-3; the D is unclear. The V gene's germline CDR1 is SGHAT and CDR2 FQDESV (reference sequence). The CDR3 length is 14 residues. The CDR3 DNA reads as TGTGCCGGCAGCCAAGTATTAGTGGCAGATACGCAGTATTTT. Protein product: CAGSQVLVADTQYF.

This clonotype was counted a few times. V is TRBV29-1 and J is TRBJ2-7; the D call may be TRBD1 or TRBD2 (5 bases each). Trimming removed 4 bases from V and 2 bases from J, with 18 bases in between. Germline CDR1 SQVTM, CDR2 ANQGSEA. CDR3 length equals 15 residues. The CDR3 sequence is CSVGTFRTKAYEQYF. CDR3 in DNA: TGCAGCGTTGGGACTTTTAGGACAAAGGCCTACGAGCAGTACTTC.

This clonotype was found a few times. This chain links TRBV20-1 with TRBJ2-3; D is uncertain. The germline V and J ends were trimmed by 2 bases and 4 bases, with 7 bases remaining between them. Germline loops: CDR1 DFQATT, CDR2 SNEGSKA (reference sequence). The CDR3 length is 12 residues. The CDR3 loop reads CSARLGPDTQYF. CDR3 coding DNA: TGCAGTGCTAGACTGGGCCCAGATACGCAGTATTTT.

The table lists this clonotype with many counts. This chain uses TRBV11-2 with TRBJ2-1; 7 nucleotides align to TRBD2. The CDR3 totals 15 residues. In germline, CDR1 is SGHAT, CDR2 FQNNGV. Losses at the gene ends were 1 base for V and 2 bases for J; bases not matched to a gene: 2. The chain's CDR3 is CASSLGGRAYNEQFF. The CDR3 region has the DNA TGTGCCAGCAGCTTAGGTGGGAGGGCCTACAATGAGCAGTTCTTC.

The chain recombines TRBV11-2 with TRBJ2-2, with 8 positions matching TRBD2. This CDR3 is 18 amino acids long. V gave up 3 bases and J gave up 9 bases; unmatched junction bases: 18. CDR1 and CDR2 from the germline V gene are SGHAT and FQNNGV. As DNA, the CDR3 is TGTGCCAGCAGCTTCGTCCTCCCCTCCGGGCGGGAGGTCTGGGAGCTGTTTTTT. Its translation is CASSFVLPSGREVWELFF.

Comment on this clonotype: A much larger clone differs from this one at a single base, so this may be a read error. Given the absence of the conserved phenylalanine or tryptophan at the CDR3 end, a read error is likely. The chain combines TRBV9 with TRBJ2-5; TRBD1 agrees at 8 bases. This CDR3 is built from 15 residues. Germline V lookup: CDR1 SGDLS, CDR2 YYNGEE. The trim removed 0 bases at V and 4 bases at J, leaving 5 bases unmatched. The DNA for the CDR3 is TGTGCCAGCAGCGTAGGACAGGGGATCTTAGAGACCCAGTACCTC. Amino acids: CASSVGQGILETQYL.

This clonotype was observed at least ten times. Written as DNA, the CDR3 is TGTGCCTGGAAGACTGACCCCGCCGGGGAGCTGTTTTTT. Protein sequence: CAWKTDPAGELFF. The chain recombines TRBV30 with TRBJ2-2; the D is unclear. Germline CDR1 GTSNPN, CDR2 SVGIG (reference sequence). V was shortened by 4 bases and J by 6 bases, with 12 bases between the two germline ends. The CDR3 sequence is 13 residues long.

The rearrangement joins TRBV10-3 to TRBJ1-6; TRBD1 matches 8 bases. V trimming: 6 bases; J trimming: 6 bases; junction bases outside the gene matches: 4. The CDR3 consists of 14 residues. Germline V gene lookup returns CDR1 ENHRY and CDR2 SYGVKD. CDR3 protein: CAIRAGQGNSPLHF. The CDR3, as DNA: TGTGCCATCAGAGCCGGACAGGGTAATTCACCCCTCCACTTT.

This clonotype was recorded a few times. The V and J genes are TRBV12-3 or TRBV12-4 and TRBJ2-1; 7 nucleotides line up with TRBD1. V shed 2 bases, J shed 9 bases, and the junction held 10 bases outside the gene matches. The CDR3 is made up of 15 amino acids. This CDR3 reads CASSLISRAGGEQFF. In nucleotides, the CDR3 is TGTGCCAGCAGTTTAATCTCTCGGGCAGGGGGTGAGCAGTTCTTC.

The table lists this clonotype with many counts. The rearrangement links TRBV6-2 or TRBV6-3 to TRBJ2-2, with 9 bases identical to TRBD2. The germline CDR1 and CDR2 sequences are MNHEY and SVGEGT. V was pared by 7 bases and J by 9 bases, with 18 bases of the junction left unmatched. The CDR3 consists of 17 residues. The DNA of the CDR3 is TGTGCCAGCACCGATCCGGGACTAGCAATCTTGAGCCGGGAGCTGTTTTTT. Translating gives CASTDPGLAILSRELFF.

Only one count was recorded for this clonotype. A much larger clone sits a single nucleotide away, making a read error possible. The CDR3 is CASSPLGGHEQFF. DNA for the CDR3: TGTGCCAGCAGCCCTTTGGGGGGGCACGAGCAGTTCTTC. This chain links TRBV3-1 with TRBJ2-1; maybe TRBD2 (7 bases). This CDR3 has 13 amino acids. CDR1 is LGHDT, CDR2 YNNKEL, per germline (reference sequence). V lost 4 bases to trimming and J lost 10 bases, with 14 bases between them.

As concerns this clonotype: A much larger clonotype is one base distant, so this may be a read error. The gene calls are TRBV7-7 and TRBJ2-1; D call uncertain. Per germline, CDR1 SSHAT and CDR2 FNYEAQ (reference sequence). This CDR3 region has 15 residues. Trimming shortened V by 1 base and J by 6 bases, and 13 bases separated the two germline ends. CDR3 in DNA: TGTGCCAGCAGCTTAGGCCCAGAGAGGAGCAATGAGCAGTTCTTC. The encoded protein is CASSLGPERSNEQFF.

This clonotype was counted ten times or more. This rearrangement joins TRBV7-2 to TRBJ2-7, with D possibly matching TRBD2 (5 bases). Germline V gives CDR1 SGHTA, CDR2 FQGNSA. The CDR3 length is 14 residues. V shed 1 base and J shed 2 bases, with 9 bases lying between them. The CDR3: CASSLVPSTYEQYF. In DNA form, the CDR3 reads TGTGCCAGCAGCTTAGTCCCTAGCACCTACGAGCAGTACTTC.

The chain's CDR3 is CASSETQGNTEAFF. The CDR3 nucleotides are TGTGCCAGCAGCGAAACACAGGGGAACACTGAAGCTTTCTTT. The rearrangement joins TRBV6-4 to TRBJ1-1; D is possibly TRBD1 (6 bases). The CDR3 runs to 14 residues. The germline V gene has CDR1 MRHNA and CDR2 SNTAGT. V was pared by 6 bases and J by 1 base, with 12 bases between.

The V call is TRBV10-3, the J call TRBJ2-2; no clear D gene. This CDR3 has 14 amino acids. Germline-derived CDR1 and CDR2 are ENHRY and SYGVKD. V shed 5 bases and J shed 0 bases, with 7 bases lying between them. CDR3 amino acids: CAISRDSNTGELFF. The CDR3 DNA is TGTGCCATCAGTAGGGATTCGAACACCGGGGAGCTGTTTTTT.